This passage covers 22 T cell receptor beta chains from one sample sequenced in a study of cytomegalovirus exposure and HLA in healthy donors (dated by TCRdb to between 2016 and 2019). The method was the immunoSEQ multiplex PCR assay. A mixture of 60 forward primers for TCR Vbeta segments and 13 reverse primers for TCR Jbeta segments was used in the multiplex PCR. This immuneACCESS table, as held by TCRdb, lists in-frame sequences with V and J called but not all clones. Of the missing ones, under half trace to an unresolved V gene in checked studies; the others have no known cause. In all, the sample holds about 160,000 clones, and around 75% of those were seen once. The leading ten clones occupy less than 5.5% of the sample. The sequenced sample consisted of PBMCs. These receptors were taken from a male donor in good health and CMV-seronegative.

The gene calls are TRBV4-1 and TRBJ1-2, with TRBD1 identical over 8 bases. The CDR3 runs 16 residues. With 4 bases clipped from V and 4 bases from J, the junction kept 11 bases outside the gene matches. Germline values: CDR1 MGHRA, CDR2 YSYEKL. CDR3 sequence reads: CASSPRTGKNSYGYTF. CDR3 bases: TGCGCCAGCAGCCCCCGGACAGGGAAGAATTCCTATGGCTACACCTTC.

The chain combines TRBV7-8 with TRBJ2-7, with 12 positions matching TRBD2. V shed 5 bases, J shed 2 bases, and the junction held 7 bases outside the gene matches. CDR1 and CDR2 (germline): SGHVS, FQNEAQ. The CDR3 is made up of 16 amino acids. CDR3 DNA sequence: TGTGCCAGCAGCCCACGGACTAGCGGGATTCCCTACGAGCAGTACTTC. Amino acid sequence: CASSPRTSGIPYEQYF.

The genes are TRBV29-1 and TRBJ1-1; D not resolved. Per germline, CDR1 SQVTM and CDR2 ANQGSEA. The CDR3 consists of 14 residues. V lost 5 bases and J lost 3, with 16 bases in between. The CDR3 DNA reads TGCAGCGTTCGTTTGATGGTGTCGGACACTGAAGCTTTCTTT. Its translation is CSVRLMVSDTEAFF.

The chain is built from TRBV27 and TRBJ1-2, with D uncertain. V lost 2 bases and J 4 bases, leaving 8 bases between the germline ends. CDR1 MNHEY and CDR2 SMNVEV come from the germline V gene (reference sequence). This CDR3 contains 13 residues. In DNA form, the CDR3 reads TGTGCCAGCAGTTTAGGGCTGGGCTATGGCTACACCTTC. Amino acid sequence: CASSLGLGYGYTF.

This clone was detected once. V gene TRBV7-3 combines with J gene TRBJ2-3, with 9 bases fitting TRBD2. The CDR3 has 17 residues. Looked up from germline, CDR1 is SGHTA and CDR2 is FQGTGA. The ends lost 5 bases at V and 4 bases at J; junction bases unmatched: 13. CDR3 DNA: TGTGCCAGCAGCCCCAAGGGGGGCGGGGGGGCCCCAGATACGCAGTATTTT. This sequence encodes CASSPKGGGGAPDTQYF.

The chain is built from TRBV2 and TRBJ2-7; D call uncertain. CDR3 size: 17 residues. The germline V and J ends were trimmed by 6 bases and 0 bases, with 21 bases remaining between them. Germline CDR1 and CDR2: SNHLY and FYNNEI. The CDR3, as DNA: TGTGCCAGCAGGCAAACTGCCTCTTTTTTTCCCTCCTACGAGCAGTACTTC. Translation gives CASRQTASFFPSYEQYF.

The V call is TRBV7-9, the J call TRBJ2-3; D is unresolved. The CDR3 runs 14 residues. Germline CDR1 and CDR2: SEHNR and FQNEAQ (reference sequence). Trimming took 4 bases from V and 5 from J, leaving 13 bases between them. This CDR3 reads CASSSTGVVDTQYF. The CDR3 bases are TGTGCCAGCAGCTCGACGGGTGTTGTAGATACGCAGTATTTT.

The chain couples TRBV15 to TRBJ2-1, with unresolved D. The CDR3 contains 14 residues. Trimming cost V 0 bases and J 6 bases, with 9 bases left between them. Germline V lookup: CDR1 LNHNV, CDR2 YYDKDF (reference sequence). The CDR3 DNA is TGTGCCACCAGCAGAGACAGAACACGCAATGAGCAGTTCTTC. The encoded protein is CATSRDRTRNEQFF.

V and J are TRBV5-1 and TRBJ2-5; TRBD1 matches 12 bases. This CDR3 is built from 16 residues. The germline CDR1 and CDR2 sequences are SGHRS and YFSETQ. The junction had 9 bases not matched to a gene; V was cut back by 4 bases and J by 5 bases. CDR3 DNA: TGCGCCAGCAGCCCCGGGACAGGGGGCGGACGGGAGACCCAGTACTTC. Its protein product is CASSPGTGGGRETQYF.

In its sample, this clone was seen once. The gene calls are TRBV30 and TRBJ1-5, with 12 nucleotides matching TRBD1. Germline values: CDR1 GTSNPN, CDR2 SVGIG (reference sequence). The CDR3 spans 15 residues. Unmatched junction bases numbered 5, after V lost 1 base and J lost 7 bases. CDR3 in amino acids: CAWSGDRGRGQPQHF. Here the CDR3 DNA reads TGTGCCTGGAGTGGGGACAGGGGGCGAGGGCAGCCCCAGCATTTT.

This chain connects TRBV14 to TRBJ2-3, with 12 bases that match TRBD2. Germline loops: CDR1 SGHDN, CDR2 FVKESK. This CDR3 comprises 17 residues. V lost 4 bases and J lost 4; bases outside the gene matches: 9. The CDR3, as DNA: TGTGCCAGCAGCCTACCCGGACTAGCGGGGAGCCCAGATACGCAGTATTTT. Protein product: CASSLPGLAGSPDTQYF.

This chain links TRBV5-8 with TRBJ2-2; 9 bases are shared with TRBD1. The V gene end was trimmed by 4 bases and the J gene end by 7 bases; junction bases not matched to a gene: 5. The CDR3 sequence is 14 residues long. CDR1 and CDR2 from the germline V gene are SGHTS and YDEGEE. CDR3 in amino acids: CASSLGQGFGELFF. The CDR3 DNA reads TGTGCCAGCAGCCTGGGACAGGGATTCGGGGAGCTGTTTTTT.

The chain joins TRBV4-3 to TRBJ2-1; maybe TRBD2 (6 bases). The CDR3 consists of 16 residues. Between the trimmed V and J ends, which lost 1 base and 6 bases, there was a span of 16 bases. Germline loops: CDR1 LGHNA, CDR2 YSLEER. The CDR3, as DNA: TGCGCCAGCAGCCAAGGGGAACTAGCTGGAGCCAATGAGCAGTTCTTC. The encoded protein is CASSQGELAGANEQFF.

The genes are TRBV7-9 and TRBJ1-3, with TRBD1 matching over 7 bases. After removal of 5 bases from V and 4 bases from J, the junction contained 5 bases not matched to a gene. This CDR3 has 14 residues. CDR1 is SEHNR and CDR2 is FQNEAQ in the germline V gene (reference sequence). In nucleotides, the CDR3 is TGTGCCAGCAGCCCGGACAGGTTGGGAAACACCATATATTTT. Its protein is CASSPDRLGNTIYF.

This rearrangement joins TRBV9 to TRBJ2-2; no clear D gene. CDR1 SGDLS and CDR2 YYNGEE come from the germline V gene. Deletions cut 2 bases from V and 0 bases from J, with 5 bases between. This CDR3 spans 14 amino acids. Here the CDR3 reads CASSVTSNTGELFF. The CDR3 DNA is TGTGCCAGCAGCGTTACATCGAACACCGGGGAGCTGTTTTTT.

The CDR3 protein is CASRGQGARGEQYF. Written as DNA, the CDR3 is TGTGCCAGCAGGGGACAGGGGGCGCGGGGCGAGCAGTACTTC. This chain links TRBV2 with TRBJ2-7, with 12 bases aligning to TRBD1. V trimming: 6 bases; J trimming: 6 bases; junction bases outside the gene matches: 6. CDR3 length: 14 amino acids. Germline CDR1 reads SNHLY; CDR2 reads FYNNEI.

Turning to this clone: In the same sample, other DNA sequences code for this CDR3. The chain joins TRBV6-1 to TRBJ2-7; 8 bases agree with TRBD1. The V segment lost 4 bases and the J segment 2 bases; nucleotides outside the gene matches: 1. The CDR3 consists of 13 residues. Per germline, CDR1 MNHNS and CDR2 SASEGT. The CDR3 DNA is TGTGCCAGCAGTGTGGACAGGGCCTACGAGCAGTACTTC. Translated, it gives CASSVDRAYEQYF.

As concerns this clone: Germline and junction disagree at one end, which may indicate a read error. Here the CDR3 reads CSSSLSRVTEAFF. CDR3 DNA sequence: TGTTCCAGCAGCTTAAGCAGGGTTACTGAAGCTTTCTTT. V gene TRBV7-9 combines with J gene TRBJ1-1; weak D call: TRBD1 (5 bases). CDR1 is SEHNR and CDR2 is FQNEAQ in the germline V gene (reference sequence). This CDR3 region has 13 residues.

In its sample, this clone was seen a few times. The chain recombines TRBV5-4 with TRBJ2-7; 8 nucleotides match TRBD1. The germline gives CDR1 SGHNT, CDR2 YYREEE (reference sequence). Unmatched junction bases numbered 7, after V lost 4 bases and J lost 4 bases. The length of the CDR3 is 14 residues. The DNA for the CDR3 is TGTGCCAGCAGCCCGGGGGACAGGTTTTACGAGCAGTACTTC. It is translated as CASSPGDRFYEQYF.

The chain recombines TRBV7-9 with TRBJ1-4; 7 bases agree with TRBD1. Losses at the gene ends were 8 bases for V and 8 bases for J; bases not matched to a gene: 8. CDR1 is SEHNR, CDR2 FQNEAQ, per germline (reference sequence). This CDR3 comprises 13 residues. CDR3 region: CASAGTVYEKLFF. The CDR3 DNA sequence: TGTGCCAGCGCCGGGACAGTGTACGAAAAACTGTTTTTT.

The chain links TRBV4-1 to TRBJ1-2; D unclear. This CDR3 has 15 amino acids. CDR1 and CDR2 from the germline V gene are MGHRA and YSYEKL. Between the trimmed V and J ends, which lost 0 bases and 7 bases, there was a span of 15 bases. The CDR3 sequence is CASSQDFSTNIGYTF. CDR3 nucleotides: TGCGCCAGCAGCCAAGATTTTTCAACCAACATTGGCTACACCTTC.

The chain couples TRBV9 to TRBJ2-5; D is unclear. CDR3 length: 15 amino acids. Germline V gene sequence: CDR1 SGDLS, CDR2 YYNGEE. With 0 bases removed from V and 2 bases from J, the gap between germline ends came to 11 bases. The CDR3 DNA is TGTGCCAGCAGCGTAGTACCACAGCCACAAGAGACCCAGTACTTC. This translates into CASSVVPQPQETQYF. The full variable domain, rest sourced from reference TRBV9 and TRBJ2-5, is DSGVTQTPKHLITATGQRVTLRCSPRSGDLSVYWYQQSLDQGLQFLIQYYNGEERAKGNILERFSAQQFPDLHSELNLSSLELGDSALYFCASSVVPQPQETQYFGPGTRLLVL.